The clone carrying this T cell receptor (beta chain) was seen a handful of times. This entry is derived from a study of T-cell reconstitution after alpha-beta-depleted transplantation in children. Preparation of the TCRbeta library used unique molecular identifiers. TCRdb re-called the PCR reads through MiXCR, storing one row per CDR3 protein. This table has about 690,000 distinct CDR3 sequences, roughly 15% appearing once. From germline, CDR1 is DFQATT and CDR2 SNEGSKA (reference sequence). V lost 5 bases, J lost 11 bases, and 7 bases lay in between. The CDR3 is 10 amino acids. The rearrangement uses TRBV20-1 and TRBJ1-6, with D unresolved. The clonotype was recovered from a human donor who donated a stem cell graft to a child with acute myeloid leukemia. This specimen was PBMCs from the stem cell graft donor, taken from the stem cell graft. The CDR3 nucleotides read TGCAGTGCTCTCGGGCCACCCCTCCACTTT. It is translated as CSALGPPLHF.